These 19 T cell receptor beta chains share one sample of origin, sequenced in a study of CXCR4 blockade with PD-1 therapy in pancreatic cancer. Profiled with immunoSEQ multiplex PCR; TCRdb holds only in-frame clones, not every one. The sample records several thousand clones, about 60% being singletons. Sequenced sample: tumor tissue. The receptors originated from a human donor with pancreatic ductal adenocarcinoma.

This clone showed up just a few times. The chain carries TRBV9 and TRBJ2-3, with D possibly being TRBD1 or TRBD2 (6 bases each). The CDR3 covers 17 residues. The V end lost 3 bases, the J end lost 0 bases, and 17 bases lay between the germline ends. CDR1 is SGDLS, CDR2 YYNGEE, per germline. The CDR3: CASSADGGQLSTDTQYF. Written as DNA, the CDR3 is TGTGCCAGCAGCGCAGACGGGGGACAACTTAGCACAGATACGCAGTATTTT.

V usage is TRBV28 and J usage is TRBJ2-2, with 7 bases that match TRBD2. The germline gives CDR1 MDHEN, CDR2 SYDVKM. The CDR3 loop spans 13 amino acids. The junction had 8 bases not matched to a gene; V was cut back by 10 bases and J by 6 bases. Here the CDR3 DNA reads TGTGCCATTCCGGGGGGAGGGTCCGGGGAGCTGTTTTTT. It translates to CAIPGGGSGELFF. Based on the CDR3 plus reference TRBV28 and TRBJ2-2, the full variable domain is DVKVTQSSRYLVKRTGEKVFLECVQDMDHENMFWYRQDPGLGLRLIYFSYDVKMKEKGDIPEGYSVSREKKERFSLILESASTNQTSMYLCAIPGGGSGELFFGEGSRLTVL.

This chain links TRBV15 with TRBJ2-3; tentative D call: TRBD1 (5 bases). CDR3 length: 16 amino acids. The ends were cut back, 5 bases at V and 1 base at J, with 16 bases in the middle. From germline, CDR1 is LNHNV and CDR2 YYDKDF (reference sequence). CDR3 amino acids: CATSARAGSGTDTQYF. The CDR3 nucleotides read TGTGCCACCAGCGCCCGAGCAGGGTCAGGCACAGATACGCAGTATTTT.

V usage is TRBV19 and J usage is TRBJ1-1; TRBD1 is a possible D gene (5 bases). Trimming took off 11 bases at V and 8 bases at J, with 18 bases between the two ends. The CDR3 is 12 amino acids. In germline, CDR1 is LNHDA, CDR2 SQIVND (reference sequence). In nucleotides, the CDR3 is TGTGCCTCCCTAGGATGGCAGGGAGAAGCTTTCTTT. This encodes CASLGWQGEAFF.

The chain carries TRBV25-1 and TRBJ2-1, with D perhaps matching TRBD2 (6 bases). Trimming removed 8 bases from V and 9 bases from J, with 14 bases in between. The CDR3 consists of 12 residues. Germline assignment: CDR1 MGHDK and CDR2 SYGVNS. CDR3 DNA: TGTGCCAGCGGACTACCGTCGGCTGAGCAGTTCTTC. Translating it yields CASGLPSAEQFF.

This clone was observed a handful of times. CDR3 coding DNA: TGTGCCAGCAGAGGGACAGGGAACACCGGGGAGCTGTTTTTT. Its translation: CASRGTGNTGELFF. The chain uses TRBV11-3 and TRBJ2-2; the match to TRBD1 covers 8 bases. This CDR3 comprises 14 residues. Unmatched junction bases numbered 1, after V lost 6 bases and J lost 1 base. Germline lookup yields CDR1 SGHNT and CDR2 YENEEA.

This clone has a single count. The chain links TRBV25-1 to TRBJ1-1; D is unresolved. V gave up 5 bases and J gave up 0 bases, with 13 bases separating them. Germline loops: CDR1 MGHDK, CDR2 SYGVNS. The CDR3 spans 15 residues. The chain's CDR3 is CASSRLGLMNTEAFF. Written as DNA, the CDR3 is TGTGCCAGCAGTCGTTTAGGGCTGATGAACACTGAAGCTTTCTTT.

This chain links TRBV6-8 with TRBJ2-7; 12 bases agree with TRBD2. V dropped 5 bases and J dropped 1; count of bases not matched to a gene: 12. From germline, CDR1 is MNHGY and CDR2 SAAAGT. This CDR3 is 18 amino acids long. The CDR3 spells CASSEFRLAGDKSYEQYF. CDR3 DNA: TGTGCCAGCAGTGAGTTTCGACTAGCGGGAGACAAATCCTACGAGCAGTACTTC.

The chain combines TRBV19 with TRBJ2-3, with D perhaps TRBD1 (5 bases). The CDR3 length is 15 residues. Germline V gives CDR1 LNHDA, CDR2 SQIVND (reference sequence). V was trimmed by 1 base and J by 2 bases, leaving 10 bases between them. The CDR3 protein is CASSIGQRVTDTQYF. CDR3 nucleotide sequence: TGTGCCAGTAGTATAGGACAGAGAGTCACAGATACGCAGTATTTT.

This clone came up a few times. The gene calls are TRBV6-8 and TRBJ1-2, with D possibly being TRBD1 (6 bases). The CDR3 is 13 residues long. Germline CDR1 is MNHGY and CDR2 is SAAAGT. Between the trimmed V and J ends, which lost 7 bases and 3 bases, there was a span of 12 bases. The CDR3 loop is CASTGGGHYGYTF. CDR3 DNA: TGTGCCAGCACCGGGGGGGGCCACTATGGCTACACCTTC.

The chain couples TRBV14 to TRBJ2-7; D unclear. The CDR3 contains 14 residues. Germline V gene lookup returns CDR1 SGHDN and CDR2 FVKESK. Trimming stripped 0 bases from V and 4 bases from J, with 10 bases between. The CDR3 here is CASSQDVTPYEQYF. The CDR3 DNA reads as TGTGCCAGCAGCCAAGATGTTACCCCTTACGAGCAGTACTTC. Full variable domain (missing parts from reference TRBV14 and TRBJ2-7): EAGVTQFPSHSVIEKGQTVTLRCDPISGHDNLYWYRRVMGKEIKFLLHFVKESKQDESGMPNNRFLAERTGGTYSTLKVQPAELEDSGVYFCASSQDVTPYEQYFGPGTRLTVT.

The chain couples TRBV19 to TRBJ2-2; tentatively, D is TRBD1 or TRBD2 (5 bases each). The germline V gene encodes CDR1 LNHDA and CDR2 SQIVND (reference sequence). The V gene lost 0 bases and the J gene lost 5 bases, with 13 bases spanning the gap. There are 16 residues in the CDR3. For the CDR3, the DNA is TGTGCCAGTAGTATAGACCGGGGCTGGGCAACCGGGGAGCTGTTTTTT. Amino acid sequence: CASSIDRGWATGELFF.

This clone has a single count. The rearrangement links TRBV14 to TRBJ2-7; D ambiguous. Germline V gene data show CDR1 as SGHDN and CDR2 as FVKESK. This CDR3 contains 14 residues. Trimming left V 1 base short and J 3 bases short, with 10 bases between. This CDR3 is CASSQGSLSYEQYF. The CDR3 DNA follows: TGTGCCAGCAGCCAAGGGTCCTTGAGCTACGAGCAGTACTTC.

The chain recombines TRBV19 with TRBJ1-5; 7 bases are shared with TRBD1. Germline V gene lookup returns CDR1 LNHDA and CDR2 SQIVND (reference sequence). This CDR3 has 15 residues. J gave up 3 bases and V 4 bases, and 6 bases lay outside the gene matches. CDR3 amino acids: CASSKVQGNNQPQHF. In nucleotides, the CDR3 is TGTGCCAGTAGTAAGGTACAGGGGAACAATCAGCCCCAGCATTTT.

A few counts support this clone. The chain links TRBV5-1 to TRBJ1-1; 9 nucleotides line up with TRBD1. Per germline, CDR1 SGHRS and CDR2 YFSETQ. Unmatched junction bases numbered 5, after V lost 3 bases and J lost 2 bases. The CDR3 consists of 15 residues. Here the CDR3 reads CASSSGTGTNTEAFF. The CDR3 region has the DNA TGCGCCAGCAGCTCCGGGACAGGGACCAACACTGAAGCTTTCTTT.

The CDR3 region has the DNA TGTGCCAGCTCAGTCCTAAGAGCCGGACAGGGTAGCTCTGGAAACACCATATATTTT. Its translation is CASSVLRAGQGSSGNTIYF. J is TRBJ1-3 and V is TRBV18; 8 bases are shared with TRBD1. With 5 bases clipped from V and 0 bases from J, the junction kept 15 bases outside the gene matches. CDR1 KGHSH and CDR2 LQKENI come from the germline V gene. This CDR3 comprises 19 residues.

The gene calls are TRBV19 and TRBJ1-2; the match to TRBD1 covers 7 bases. V gave up 4 bases and J gave up 8 bases; unmatched junction bases: 13. The CDR3 has 15 amino acids. Germline CDR1 and CDR2: LNHDA and SQIVND (reference sequence). The CDR3 is CASSTRTGELVGYTF. The CDR3 DNA follows: TGTGCCAGTAGTACCCGGACAGGTGAACTGGTAGGCTACACCTTC.

This chain joins TRBV11-3 and TRBJ2-3; D is unresolved. Trimming removed 5 bases at V and 0 bases at J, with 9 bases between. The CDR3 loop spans 14 amino acids. CDR1 is SGHNT and CDR2 is YENEEA in the germline V gene. CDR3 sequence: CASSPMTSTDTQYF. In DNA form, the CDR3 reads TGTGCCAGCAGCCCAATGACTAGCACAGATACGCAGTATTTT.

This clone is a singleton in its sample. V gene TRBV28 combines with J gene TRBJ2-7; 13 bases map to TRBD2. Trimming took 6 bases from V and 12 from J; bases not matched to a gene: 17. This CDR3 has 16 amino acids. CDR1 and CDR2 (germline): MDHEN, SYDVKM. The CDR3 nucleotides are TGTGCCAGCAGCGACAGTTACGGACTAGCGGGGGTTCTGCCGTACTTC. Translated, it gives CASSDSYGLAGVLPYF.